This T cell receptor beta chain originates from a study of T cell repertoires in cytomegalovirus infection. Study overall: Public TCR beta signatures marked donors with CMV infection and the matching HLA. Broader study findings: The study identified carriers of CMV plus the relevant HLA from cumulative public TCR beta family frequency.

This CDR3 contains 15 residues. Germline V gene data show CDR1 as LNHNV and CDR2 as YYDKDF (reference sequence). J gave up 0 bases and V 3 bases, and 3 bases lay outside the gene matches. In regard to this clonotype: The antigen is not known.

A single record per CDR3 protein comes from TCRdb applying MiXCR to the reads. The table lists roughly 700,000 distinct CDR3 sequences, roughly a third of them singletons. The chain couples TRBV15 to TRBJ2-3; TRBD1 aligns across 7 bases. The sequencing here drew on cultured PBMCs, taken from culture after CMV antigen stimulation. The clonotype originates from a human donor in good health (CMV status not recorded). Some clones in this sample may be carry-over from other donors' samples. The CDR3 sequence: CATSSPRGSTDTQYF. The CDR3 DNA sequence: TGTGCCACCAGCAGCCCCAGGGGGAGCACAGATACGCAGTATTTT.